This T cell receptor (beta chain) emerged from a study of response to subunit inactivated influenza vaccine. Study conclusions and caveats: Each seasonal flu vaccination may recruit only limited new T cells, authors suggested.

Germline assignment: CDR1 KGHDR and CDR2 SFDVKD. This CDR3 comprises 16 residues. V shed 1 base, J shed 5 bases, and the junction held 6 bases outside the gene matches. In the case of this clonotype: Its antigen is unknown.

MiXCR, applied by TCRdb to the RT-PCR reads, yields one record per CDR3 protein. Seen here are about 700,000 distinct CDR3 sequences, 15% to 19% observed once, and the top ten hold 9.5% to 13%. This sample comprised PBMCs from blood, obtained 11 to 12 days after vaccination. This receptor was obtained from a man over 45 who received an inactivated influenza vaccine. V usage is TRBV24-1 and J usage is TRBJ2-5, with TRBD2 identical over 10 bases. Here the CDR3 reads CATSDFGLAGEETQYF. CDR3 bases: TGTGCCACCAGTGATTTTGGGCTAGCGGGAGAGGAGACCCAGTACTTC.